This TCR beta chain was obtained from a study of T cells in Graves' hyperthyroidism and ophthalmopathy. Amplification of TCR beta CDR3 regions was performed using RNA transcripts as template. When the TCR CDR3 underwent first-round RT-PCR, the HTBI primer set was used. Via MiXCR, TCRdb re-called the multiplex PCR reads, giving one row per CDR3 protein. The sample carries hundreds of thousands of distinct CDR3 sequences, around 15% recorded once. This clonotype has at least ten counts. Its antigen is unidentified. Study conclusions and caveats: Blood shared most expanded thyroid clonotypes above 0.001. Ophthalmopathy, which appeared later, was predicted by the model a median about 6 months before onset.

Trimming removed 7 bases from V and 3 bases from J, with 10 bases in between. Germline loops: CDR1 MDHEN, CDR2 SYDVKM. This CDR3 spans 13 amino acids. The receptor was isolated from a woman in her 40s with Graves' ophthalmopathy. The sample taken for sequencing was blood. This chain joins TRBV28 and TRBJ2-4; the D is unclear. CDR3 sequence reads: CASTNTFKNIQYF. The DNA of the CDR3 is TGTGCCAGCACTAATACATTCAAAAACATTCAGTACTTC.